The 28 T cell receptor beta chains listed next were all sequenced from one sample in a study of T cell responses to AZD1222 COVID-19 vaccine (dated by TCRdb to the early 2020s). The time point label on this specimen signifies: baseline before first vaccination. Library preparation used the immunoSEQ multiplex PCR assay. Imported from immuneACCESS, the table was reduced by TCRdb to in-frame sequences with V and J called. These copies leave out some clones; in studies compared against another copy, an unresolved V gene accounts for under half, and the cause of the remainder is not known. Across this sample there are approximately 110,000 clones, with 89% seen only once. Together, the top ten hold more than 4% of the sample. Specimen: peripheral blood, collected on day 0 of AZD1222 vaccination. These receptors were obtained from an adult in good health.

This sequence joins TRBV30 and TRBJ2-3; D not certain. The germline V gene encodes CDR1 GTSNPN and CDR2 SVGIG (reference sequence). This CDR3 has 13 residues. Trimming left V 1 base short and J 2 bases short, with 7 bases between. The CDR3 spells CAWSGGLTDTQYF. The DNA for the CDR3 is TGTGCCTGGAGTGGTGGCCTCACAGATACGCAGTATTTT.

This chain connects TRBV7-6 to TRBJ1-3; D is ambiguous. Trimming took off 1 base at V and 1 base at J, with 14 bases between the two ends. CDR3 length: 17 residues. Germline CDR1 and CDR2: SGHVS and FNYEAQ. The CDR3 sequence: CASSLGLHYSSGNTIYF. The CDR3 coding sequence is TGTGCCAGCAGCTTAGGCTTACACTATAGTTCTGGAAACACCATATATTTT.

This rearrangement joins TRBV3-1 (or the pseudogene TRBV3-2) to TRBJ2-7; D possibly corresponds to TRBD2 (7 bases). The CDR3 has 15 amino acids. Per the germline V gene, CDR1 is LGHDT and CDR2 is YNNKEL (reference sequence). V dropped 4 bases and J dropped 0 bases, with 13 bases sitting between them. CDR3: CASSLRGGASYEQYF. The CDR3 nucleotides read TGTGCCAGCAGCCTTCGAGGGGGGGCCTCCTACGAGCAGTACTTC.

The chain employs TRBV13 and TRBJ2-1; tentatively, D is TRBD1 (6 bases). V lost 4 bases to trimming and J lost 8 bases, with 21 bases between them. Per the germline V gene, CDR1 is PRHDT and CDR2 is FYEKMQ (reference sequence). This CDR3 is 16 amino acids long. CDR3 DNA sequence: TGTGCCAGCAGCTCCCCGGGGTCTAATCAGGGGCATGAGCAGTTCTTC. Translating gives CASSSPGSNQGHEQFF.

J is TRBJ1-1 and V is TRBV28; D may be TRBD1 (6 bases). Germline V gene sequence: CDR1 MDHEN, CDR2 SYDVKM. This CDR3 spans 13 amino acids. The germline V and J ends were trimmed by 2 bases and 6 bases, with 10 bases remaining between them. CDR3 nucleotides: TGTGCCAGCAGTTTAACAGGGAGAGCTGAAGCTTTCTTT. Its translation: CASSLTGRAEAFF.

The chain combines TRBV9 with TRBJ2-1; possibly TRBD2 for D (6 bases). CDR3 length: 15 amino acids. The ends were cut back, 2 bases at V and 7 bases at J, with 16 bases in the middle. The V gene's germline CDR1 is SGDLS and CDR2 YYNGEE. Here the CDR3 DNA reads TGTGCCAGCAGCGTTAGCGGATCTCAGGGTAATGAGCAGTTCTTC. Protein: CASSVSGSQGNEQFF.

The count of this clone is one. CDR3 sequence: CATSDLQGGTEKLFF. CDR3 nucleotides: TGTGCCACCAGTGATTTGCAGGGAGGAACGGAAAAACTGTTTTTT. The J gene is TRBJ1-4, the V gene TRBV24-1; TRBD1 might be the D (5 bases). The germline V gene encodes CDR1 KGHDR and CDR2 SFDVKD. The CDR3 loop spans 15 amino acids. Trimming stripped 0 bases from V and 8 bases from J, with 12 bases between.

The J gene is TRBJ2-7, the V gene TRBV18; no clear D. This CDR3 is 14 amino acids long. The ends were cut back, 0 bases at V and 0 bases at J, with 6 bases in the middle. CDR1 is KGHSH, CDR2 LQKENI, per germline. CDR3 sequence: CASSPPAGSYEQYF. The CDR3 nucleotides read TGTGCCAGCTCACCACCCGCCGGCTCCTACGAGCAGTACTTC.

The chain is built from TRBV27 and TRBJ1-4; D might be TRBD1 (5 bases). Germline loops: CDR1 MNHEY, CDR2 SMNVEV (reference sequence). The V end lost 1 base, the J end lost 0 bases, and 15 bases lay between the germline ends. This CDR3 contains 18 residues. Here the CDR3 reads CASSLYGWGGATNEKLFF. CDR3 in DNA: TGTGCCAGCAGTTTATATGGTTGGGGGGGGGCAACTAATGAAAAACTGTTTTTT. Full variable domain (outside the CDR3, taken from reference TRBV27 and TRBJ1-4): EAQVTQNPRYLITVTGKKLTVTCSQNMNHEYMSWYRQDPGLGLRQIYYSMNVEVTDKGDVPEGYKVSRKEKRNFPLILESPSPNQTSLYFCASSLYGWGGATNEKLFFGSGTQLSVL.

The J gene is TRBJ1-6, the V gene TRBV27, with 10 bases matching TRBD1. Looked up from germline, CDR1 is MNHEY and CDR2 is SMNVEV (reference sequence). The V and J ends lost 2 bases and 10 bases, in that order; junction bases with no gene match: 8. The CDR3 is made up of 16 amino acids. The CDR3 sequence: CASSLGVGQGPSPLHF. The DNA of the CDR3 is TGTGCCAGCAGTTTAGGCGTGGGACAGGGGCCATCACCCCTCCACTTT.

This clone was observed a single time. This chain uses TRBV11-1 with TRBJ2-1; 7 nucleotides line up with TRBD1. The V gene's germline CDR1 is SGHAT and CDR2 FQDESV (reference sequence). The length of the CDR3 is 15 residues. V lost 6 bases and J lost 2; bases outside the gene matches: 7. In DNA, the CDR3 is TGTGCCAGCAGTCCGCAGGGGGAAACCTACAATGAGCAGTTCTTC. This translates into CASSPQGETYNEQFF. The full variable domain, completed using reference TRBV11-1 and TRBJ2-1, is EAEVAQSPRYKITEKSQAVAFWCDPISGHATLYWYRQILGQGPELLVQFQDESVVDDSQLPKDRFSAERLKGVDSTLKIQPAELGDSAMYLCASSPQGETYNEQFFGPGTRLTVL.

The chain couples TRBV4-3 to TRBJ1-2, with a tentative D call TRBD1 (6 bases). Germline V lookup: CDR1 LGHNA, CDR2 YSLEER. The CDR3 runs to 16 residues. Trimming left V 0 bases short and J 7 bases short, with 18 bases between. CDR3 bases: TGCGCCAGCAGCCAAGATCGCTTGGCCGGGGGGCCTGGCTACACCTTC. This codes for CASSQDRLAGGPGYTF.

The V gene is TRBV19, the J gene TRBJ2-4; either TRBD1 or TRBD2 may supply D (5 bases each). V dropped 8 bases and J dropped 0 bases, with 5 bases sitting between them. CDR1 LNHDA and CDR2 SQIVND come from the germline V gene (reference sequence). The CDR3 covers 12 residues. The CDR3 sequence is CASGTAKNIQYF. CDR3 DNA: TGTGCCAGTGGGACAGCCAAAAACATTCAGTACTTC.

This rearrangement joins TRBV5-1 to TRBJ2-3; 9 positions match TRBD1. CDR3 length: 16 residues. Looked up from germline, CDR1 is SGHRS and CDR2 is YFSETQ. With 1 base clipped from V and 4 bases from J, the junction kept 7 bases outside the gene matches. As DNA, the CDR3 is TGCGCCAGCAGCTTGAGAGGACAGGGGTTTGCAGATACGCAGTATTTT. Amino acids: CASSLRGQGFADTQYF.

This clone was observed a few times. The gene calls are TRBV5-4 and TRBJ2-6; 13 positions agree with TRBD2. Germline CDR1 reads SGHNT; CDR2 reads YYREEE (reference sequence). Losses at the gene ends were 3 bases for V and 3 bases for J; bases not matched to a gene: 6. The CDR3 totals 18 residues. The CDR3 coding sequence is TGTGCCAGCAGCTCGGGGACTAGCGGGATGTTTGGGGCCAACGTCCTGACTTTC. This encodes CASSSGTSGMFGANVLTF.

The rearrangement joins TRBV28 to TRBJ2-6, with 11 bases that match TRBD1. The V segment lost 3 bases and the J segment 4 bases; nucleotides outside the gene matches: 5. The CDR3 covers 17 residues. CDR1 is MDHEN, CDR2 SYDVKM, per germline. The chain's CDR3 is CASSLGQGVLGANVLTF. Here the CDR3 DNA reads TGTGCCAGCAGTTTGGGACAGGGGGTTCTCGGGGCCAACGTCCTGACTTTC.

This clone appeared once. V usage is TRBV2 and J usage is TRBJ2-2, with 11 bases matching TRBD2. The germline gives CDR1 SNHLY, CDR2 FYNNEI. With 7 bases clipped from V and 5 bases from J, the junction kept 6 bases outside the gene matches. The CDR3 covers 15 residues. The CDR3 DNA sequence: TGTGCCAGCACCTTATTAGCGGGAGGGACCGGGGAGCTGTTTTTT. Protein product: CASTLLAGGTGELFF.

The rearrangement joins TRBV7-2 to TRBJ1-3, with D uncertain. This CDR3 spans 12 amino acids. V was clipped by 2 bases and J by 4 bases, with 3 bases between them. Germline V gene lookup returns CDR1 SGHTA and CDR2 FQGNSA. CDR3: CASSLQGNTIYF. Written as DNA, the CDR3 is TGTGCCAGCAGCTTACAGGGAAACACCATATATTTT.

V usage is TRBV5-6 and J usage is TRBJ2-1; 10 nucleotides match TRBD2. V was clipped by 0 bases and J by 7 bases; unmatched bases: 1. Germline CDR1 SGHDT, CDR2 YYEEEE. This CDR3 has 14 amino acids. The CDR3 sequence: CASSLGTSGNEQFF. The CDR3 DNA sequence: TGTGCCAGCAGCTTGGGGACTAGCGGAAATGAGCAGTTCTTC.

The rearrangement links TRBV19 to TRBJ2-7; D gene ambiguous. V lost 1 base and J lost 1, with 8 bases in between. Germline values: CDR1 LNHDA, CDR2 SQIVND (reference sequence). The CDR3 spans 14 residues. The CDR3 loop reads CASSIVPDSYEQYF. The CDR3 nucleotides are TGTGCCAGTAGTATAGTACCGGATTCCTACGAGCAGTACTTC. Combining the CDR3 with reference TRBV19 and TRBJ2-7 gives the whole variable domain DGGITQSPKYLFRKEGQNVTLSCEQNLNHDAMYWYRQDPGQGLRLIYYSQIVNDFQKGDIAEGYSVSREKKESFPLTVTSAQKNPTAFYLCASSIVPDSYEQYFGPGTRLTVT.

The rearrangement joins TRBV6-1 to TRBJ2-4, with D possibly called TRBD1 or TRBD2 (5 bases each). CDR1 and CDR2 from the germline V gene are MNHNS and SASEGT. Trimming left V 2 bases short and J 8 bases short, with 10 bases between. This CDR3 contains 13 residues. The CDR3 is CASSEILGDIQYF. Written as DNA, the CDR3 is TGTGCCAGCAGTGAAATCCTGGGGGACATTCAGTACTTC.

Only a few counts were recorded for this clone. The chain uses TRBV9 and TRBJ2-1; D is ambiguous. Trimming cost V 3 bases and J 5 bases, with 15 bases left between them. Germline CDR1 reads SGDLS; CDR2 reads YYNGEE. This CDR3 has 15 residues. This CDR3 reads CASSEGNGRDNEQFF. As DNA, the CDR3 is TGTGCCAGCAGCGAGGGAAACGGCAGAGACAATGAGCAGTTCTTC.

The chain carries TRBV30 and TRBJ1-5; TRBD1 is a possible D gene (5 bases). This CDR3 is built from 15 residues. Per germline, CDR1 GTSNPN and CDR2 SVGIG (reference sequence). Trimming shortened V by 3 bases and J by 7 bases, and 19 bases separated the two germline ends. The CDR3 here is CAWSGVRGPFQPQHF. CDR3 in DNA: TGTGCCTGGAGCGGGGTACGGGGACCGTTCCAGCCCCAGCATTTT.

The genes are TRBV27 and TRBJ1-1; D call uncertain. From germline, CDR1 is MNHEY and CDR2 SMNVEV (reference sequence). The CDR3 covers 15 residues. The germline V and J ends were trimmed by 2 bases and 2 bases, with 12 bases remaining between them. The CDR3 here is CASSLAVTLNTEAFF. The DNA for the CDR3 is TGTGCCAGCAGTTTAGCCGTAACACTTAACACTGAAGCTTTCTTT.

This chain connects TRBV7-2 to TRBJ1-5; D is unresolved. The CDR3 contains 13 residues. CDR1 is SGHTA and CDR2 is FQGNSA in the germline V gene. The ends were cut back, 5 bases at V and 3 bases at J, with 8 bases in the middle. CDR3 DNA sequence: TGTGCCAGCAGCAATCCCACCAATCAGCCCCAGCATTTT. Translation gives CASSNPTNQPQHF.

This chain joins TRBV12-3 or TRBV12-4 and TRBJ1-5; D call uncertain. The CDR3 has 13 amino acids. V shed 7 bases and J shed 9 bases, with 16 bases lying between them. The CDR3 reads CASNTDSLRPQHF. The CDR3 nucleotides are TGTGCCAGCAATACCGATAGCCTCCGGCCCCAGCATTTT.

This chain joins TRBV5-4 and TRBJ1-1; TRBD1 matches at 7 bases. Trimming cost V 3 bases and J 0 bases; bases outside gene matches: 5. Germline V lookup: CDR1 SGHNT, CDR2 YYREEE (reference sequence). The CDR3 consists of 15 residues. CDR3 sequence: CASSSMTGLNTEAFF. The CDR3, as DNA: TGTGCCAGCAGCTCTATGACAGGGTTGAACACTGAAGCTTTCTTT.

J is TRBJ2-7 and V is TRBV6-5; 10 nucleotides align to TRBD1. Germline V gives CDR1 MNHEY, CDR2 SVGAGI. CDR3 length: 15 residues. V trimming: 5 bases; J trimming: 7 bases; junction bases outside the gene matches: 11. The CDR3 nucleotides read TGTGCCAGCAGTCCCAGGACAGGGGGGGGCTTGGAGCAGTACTTC. This codes for CASSPRTGGGLEQYF.